Shown below are 22 T cell receptor beta chains from a single sample sequenced in a study of graft-versus-host responses after intestinal transplantation. No antigens are known for them. The method was immunoSEQ multiplex PCR; TCRdb's version includes in-frame clones alone and lacks a portion of them. The profile shows 90,000 to 150,000 clones, approximately 95% of them singletons. The sequenced sample was unstimulated CD8+ T cells sorted from spleen or lymph node cells, obtained before intestinal transplant. These receptors came from a human donor who received an intestinal transplant.

This clone was seen just once. This rearrangement joins TRBV29-1 to TRBJ2-7; TRBD1 aligns across 7 bases. Germline CDR1 and CDR2: SQVTM and ANQGSEA. The CDR3 loop spans 13 amino acids. V lost 6 bases to trimming and J lost 2 bases; unmatched junction nucleotides: 7. DNA of the CDR3: TGCAGCGTGACCGACAGGGAACCCTACGAGCAGTACTTC. Its translation: CSVTDREPYEQYF.

This chain joins TRBV6-6 and TRBJ1-1; unclear D gene. V lost 5 bases and J 4 bases, leaving 14 bases between the germline ends. This CDR3 is 14 amino acids long. CDR1 and CDR2 from the germline V gene are MNHNY and SVGAGI (reference sequence). CDR3 nucleotide sequence: TGTGCCAGCAGTGACCGAGGGTGGCGCACTGAAGCTTTCTTT. As protein: CASSDRGWRTEAFF.

The gene calls are TRBV5-8 and TRBJ2-7, with D hard to call. The CDR3 consists of 15 residues. With 3 bases removed from V and 0 bases from J, the gap between germline ends came to 13 bases. The germline V gene has CDR1 SGHTS and CDR2 YDEGEE. The CDR3 reads CASSSYRAASYEQYF. The CDR3 DNA reads TGTGCCAGCAGCTCGTATCGGGCAGCCTCCTACGAGCAGTACTTC.

A single count supports this clone. The rearrangement joins TRBV11-3 to TRBJ2-2; D unresolved. There are 11 residues in the CDR3. Trimming took off 1 base at V and 8 bases at J, with 2 bases between the two ends. Germline assignment: CDR1 SGHNT and CDR2 YENEEA. The DNA of the CDR3 is TGTGCCAGCAGCTTAGCTGGGGAGCTGTTTTTT. Encoded protein: CASSLAGELFF.

The chain has TRBV28 and TRBJ1-5, with D unclear. The CDR3 length is 18 residues. Trimming removed 5 bases at V and 0 bases at J, with 20 bases between. Germline assignment: CDR1 MDHEN and CDR2 SYDVKM. CDR3 amino acids: CASSTHESRFYSNQPQHF. CDR3 sequence (DNA): TGTGCCAGCAGTACACACGAATCCAGGTTCTATAGCAATCAGCCCCAGCATTTT.

This chain links TRBV5-6 with TRBJ1-1; D unclear. The CDR3 is made up of 14 amino acids. The V end lost 0 bases, the J end lost 8 bases, and 14 bases lay between the germline ends. Per germline, CDR1 SGHDT and CDR2 YYEEEE. The CDR3 loop is CASSLGIRNPEAFF. CDR3 coding DNA: TGTGCCAGCAGCTTGGGCATAAGGAACCCAGAAGCTTTCTTT.

The CDR3 sequence: CASRAGTVGREQYF. CDR3 sequence (DNA): TGCGCCAGCCGAGCGGGGACAGTAGGTCGTGAGCAGTACTTC. The rearrangement uses TRBV5-1 and TRBJ2-7, with D perhaps assigned TRBD1 or TRBD2 (7 bases each). The length of the CDR3 is 14 residues. V lost 7 bases, J lost 7 bases, and 21 bases lay in between. CDR1 and CDR2 (germline): SGHRS, YFSETQ.

V and J are TRBV27 and TRBJ2-7, with D perhaps matching TRBD2 (6 bases). This CDR3 has 15 amino acids. CDR1 MNHEY and CDR2 SMNVEV come from the germline V gene (reference sequence). V gave up 0 bases and J gave up 4 bases, with 13 bases separating them. The CDR3 DNA reads as TGTGCCAGCAGTTTATCCTCGGGGAGGAGTTACGAGCAGTACTTC. As protein: CASSLSSGRSYEQYF.

The chain uses TRBV6-1 and TRBJ1-5; 7 nucleotides align to TRBD1. Germline lookup yields CDR1 MNHNS and CDR2 SASEGT. The CDR3 consists of 16 residues. J lost 6 bases, V lost 3 bases, and 11 bases had no gene match. CDR3 sequence reads: CASSDRGTDYGQPQHF. CDR3 nucleotide sequence: TGTGCCAGCAGTGACCGCGGGACAGATTACGGTCAGCCCCAGCATTTT.

The chain joins TRBV5-1 to TRBJ2-7, with TRBD2 matching over 8 bases. Germline trimming cut 3 bases from V and 6 bases from J; bases unmatched to any gene: 14. Germline CDR1 and CDR2: SGHRS and YFSETQ. This CDR3 comprises 16 residues. The DNA of the CDR3 is TGCGCCAGCAGCTCCTCGGCACTAGCGGCGAGGGGCGAGCAGTACTTC. It translates to CASSSSALAARGEQYF.

Of note for this clone: The sample carries other DNA sequences with the same CDR3. V usage is TRBV7-2 and J usage is TRBJ2-7; no clear D. The CDR3 has 12 residues. V lost 1 base and J lost 4, with 5 bases in between. Germline CDR1 is SGHTA and CDR2 is FQGNSA. CDR3 sequence (DNA): TGTGCCAGCAGCTTAGGAGCGTACGAGCAGTACTTC. Translating it yields CASSLGAYEQYF. Full variable domain (rest looked up from reference TRBV7-2 and TRBJ2-7): GAGVSQSPSNKVTEKGKDVELRCDPISGHTALYWYRQSLGQGLEFLIYFQGNSAPDKSGLPSDRFSAERTGGSVSTLTIQRTQQEDSAVYLCASSLGAYEQYFGPGTRLTVT.

The J gene is TRBJ2-7, the V gene TRBV14; D unclear. Trimming took 1 base from V and 6 from J, leaving 16 bases between them. In germline, CDR1 is SGHDN, CDR2 FVKESK. The CDR3 contains 15 residues. Here the CDR3 reads CASSQAGRSNPEQYF. The CDR3 DNA is TGTGCCAGCAGCCAAGCAGGCAGGTCGAATCCCGAGCAGTACTTC.

This chain joins TRBV5-6 and TRBJ2-7, with 8 bases lining up with TRBD1. The CDR3 covers 19 residues. V trimming: 0 bases; J trimming: 2 bases; junction bases outside the gene matches: 16. Germline CDR1 is SGHDT and CDR2 is YYEEEE. In DNA, the CDR3 is TGTGCCAGCAGCTTGGAGGTTGACAGGGGTGAACCCTTAACCTACGAGCAGTACTTC. Protein: CASSLEVDRGEPLTYEQYF.

V is TRBV7-2 and J is TRBJ2-7; 8 bases fit TRBD2. The CDR3 is 17 amino acids. V was clipped by 4 bases and J by 1 base; unmatched bases: 12. The germline gives CDR1 SGHTA, CDR2 FQGNSA. The CDR3 sequence is CASSSPRSGSNSYEQYF. The CDR3 DNA sequence: TGTGCCAGCAGCTCCCCCCGGAGCGGGAGCAATTCCTACGAGCAGTACTTC.

This clone was seen a single time. The chain links TRBV4-1 to TRBJ2-1; D might be TRBD2 (6 bases). The germline V gene has CDR1 MGHRA and CDR2 YSYEKL. This CDR3 region has 15 residues. V was trimmed by 1 base and J by 3 bases, leaving 10 bases between them. This CDR3 is CASSQVEGYYNEQFF. Here the CDR3 DNA reads TGCGCCAGCAGCCAAGTGGAGGGATACTACAATGAGCAGTTCTTC.

The chain has TRBV11-1 and TRBJ2-3; D not resolved. V was trimmed by 1 base and J by 9 bases, leaving 5 bases between them. Germline assignment: CDR1 SGHAT and CDR2 FQDESV (reference sequence). This CDR3 comprises 11 residues. In DNA, the CDR3 is TGTGCCAGCAGCTTAGGCGACACGCAGTATTTT. Protein: CASSLGDTQYF.

The sample holds one count of this clone. This chain links TRBV10-3 with TRBJ2-1, with no clear D. Trimming stripped 3 bases from V and 3 bases from J, with 15 bases between. CDR1 and CDR2 (germline): ENHRY, SYGVKD. CDR3 length equals 16 residues. The CDR3 loop is CAISEGASGFYNEQFF. The CDR3 coding sequence is TGTGCCATCAGTGAAGGAGCGTCTGGGTTCTACAATGAGCAGTTCTTC.

V is TRBV4-1 and J is TRBJ2-2; D may correspond to TRBD1 or TRBD2 (5 bases each). V was clipped by 1 base and J by 0 bases, with 12 bases between them. Looked up from germline, CDR1 is MGHRA and CDR2 is YSYEKL. The CDR3 runs to 17 residues. CDR3 nucleotide sequence: TGCGCCAGCAGCCAAGGAACGGGACCTACGAACACCGGGGAGCTGTTTTTT. The encoded protein is CASSQGTGPTNTGELFF.

The genes are TRBV19 and TRBJ2-1; no definite D call. From germline, CDR1 is LNHDA and CDR2 SQIVND (reference sequence). The CDR3 contains 12 residues. The germline V and J ends were trimmed by 3 bases and 7 bases, with 7 bases remaining between them. CDR3 sequence: CASSIGVNEQFF. CDR3 DNA: TGTGCCAGTAGTATCGGCGTGAATGAGCAGTTCTTC.

This clone has only one observation. V usage is TRBV5-4 and J usage is TRBJ2-3; D is ambiguous. The CDR3 contains 13 residues. Trimming shortened V by 0 bases and J by 2 bases, and 4 bases separated the two germline ends. Germline V gives CDR1 SGHNT, CDR2 YYREEE (reference sequence). The CDR3, as DNA: TGTGCCAGCAGCTTGGATCCCACAGATACGCAGTATTTT. It yields the protein CASSLDPTDTQYF.

This chain links TRBV28 with TRBJ2-4; D possibly matches TRBD1 or TRBD2 (5 bases each). The CDR3 is made up of 13 amino acids. The germline gives CDR1 MDHEN, CDR2 SYDVKM. V was clipped by 6 bases and J by 2 bases, with 8 bases between them. The CDR3 sequence: CASSPGPKNIQYF. Here the CDR3 DNA reads TGTGCCAGCAGCCCGGGACCCAAAAACATTCAGTACTTC.

In DNA form, the CDR3 reads TGTGCCAGCAGTGAGGAGGTCGGGACCTGGGATGAGCAGTTCTTC. Its translation is CASSEEVGTWDEQFF. The J gene is TRBJ2-1, the V gene TRBV2; possibly TRBD1 or TRBD2 for D (5 bases each). Trimming stripped 3 bases from V and 8 bases from J, with 17 bases between. The V gene's germline CDR1 is SNHLY and CDR2 FYNNEI. This CDR3 is built from 15 residues.